This TCR beta chain comes out of a study of cytomegalovirus exposure and HLA in healthy donors. PCR amplification relied on 60 Vbeta primers (plus 13 Jbeta primers). The data were produced by immunoSEQ multiplex PCR, yet TCRdb's version contains in-frame clones alone and is incomplete. This sample has about 150,000 clones, with 77% found just once. The V gene's germline CDR1 is ENHRY and CDR2 SYGVKD. The length of the CDR3 is 18 residues. The V gene end was trimmed by 3 bases and the J gene end by 8 bases; junction bases not matched to a gene: 17. The sequenced material came from PBMCs. The receptor was derived from a male donor in good health and CMV-seronegative. The chain couples TRBV10-3 to TRBJ2-1; 9 bases map to TRBD2. The CDR3 spells CAISDGASGGIRSDEQFF. CDR3 nucleotide sequence: TGTGCCATCAGTGATGGGGCAAGCGGGGGGATTCGTTCAGATGAGCAGTTCTTC.